This T cell receptor (beta chain) was profiled in a study of blood T cell repertoires in COVID-19. CDR1 is ENHRY and CDR2 is SYGVKD in the germline V gene. Trimming removed 4 bases from V and 5 bases from J; junction bases left unmatched: 4. This CDR3 has 13 amino acids. Produced via immunoSEQ multiplex PCR; TCRdb's table is partial and in-frame only. This sample has about 130,000 clones, with 85% to 90% found just once. The sequenced sample consisted of peripheral blood. This clonotype originated in a man in his sixties with COVID-19, enrolled during active disease. The chain joins TRBV10-3 to TRBJ1-1, with 7 bases matching TRBD1. The CDR3 nucleotides are TGTGCCATCAGTGGACAGGGAGGAACTGAAGCTTTCTTT. Protein: CAISGQGGTEAFF.